These 10 T cell receptor beta chains share one sample of origin, sequenced in a study of blood T cell repertoires in COVID-19. Sequenced by immunoSEQ multiplex PCR; TCRdb stores in-frame clones only, minus some. This table has 110,000 or so clones, just under 90% appearing once. Sequenced material: peripheral blood. Receptors were obtained from a woman aged 45-65 years with acute or convalescent COVID-19.

The V and J genes are TRBV12-5 and TRBJ2-5; D may be TRBD1 (6 bases). V was trimmed by 3 bases and J by 7 bases, leaving 12 bases between them. This CDR3 has 13 amino acids. Germline V CDR1 and CDR2: LGHNT, FRNRAP. CDR3 sequence reads: CASGLSGDVTQYF. The CDR3 DNA reads as TGTGCTAGTGGTTTATCAGGGGATGTGACCCAGTACTTC.

V gene TRBV7-2 combines with J gene TRBJ1-2; TRBD1 aligns across 12 bases. This CDR3 is 14 amino acids long. The germline gives CDR1 SGHTA, CDR2 FQGNSA. The junction had 2 bases not matched to a gene; V was cut back by 5 bases and J by 4 bases. CDR3 sequence (DNA): TGTGCCAGCAGCCGGGACAGGGGGCCCTATGGCTACACCTTC. As protein: CASSRDRGPYGYTF.

This clone was seen only once. The chain couples TRBV5-1 to TRBJ1-2; 9 bases match TRBD1. V dropped 3 bases and J dropped 3; count of bases not matched to a gene: 3. CDR1 is SGHRS, CDR2 YFSETQ, per germline. The CDR3 sequence is 14 residues long. CDR3 sequence: CASSSGQGDYGYTF. The DNA of the CDR3 is TGCGCCAGCAGCTCGGGACAGGGTGACTATGGCTACACCTTC.

On this clone itself: At one end the junction does not follow the germline gene, possibly because of a read error. The J gene is TRBJ2-1, the V gene TRBV10-3, with D unclear. CDR1 and CDR2 (germline): ENHRY, SYGVKD. This CDR3 is built from 13 residues. DNA for the CDR3: TGTGCCATCGGAGACGGAATCGGATCAGCTATGGTCTTC. Translated: CAIGDGIGSAMVF.

V usage is TRBV5-5 and J usage is TRBJ2-5; 9 bases fit TRBD2. Germline V CDR1 and CDR2: SGHKS, YYEKEE (reference sequence). The CDR3 has 17 amino acids. V shed 2 bases and J 5 bases; nucleotides not matched to a gene: 13. The CDR3 loop is CASSLSTSGSKGETQYF. The CDR3 nucleotides are TGTGCCAGCAGCTTAAGTACTAGCGGGTCAAAAGGGGAGACCCAGTACTTC. Complete variable domain (other parts from reference TRBV5-5 and TRBJ2-5): DAGVTQSPTHLIKTRGQQVTLRCSPISGHKSVSWYQQVLGQGPQFIFQYYEKEERGRGNFPDRFSARQFPNYSSELNVNALLLGDSALYLCASSLSTSGSKGETQYFGPGTRLLVL.

The count of this clone is one. The chain couples TRBV6-5 to TRBJ2-7, with D hard to call. CDR3 length equals 14 residues. V was shortened by 0 bases and J by 6 bases, with 12 bases between the two germline ends. The germline gives CDR1 MNHEY, CDR2 SVGAGI. The CDR3 loop is CASSYSLRRGEQYF. The CDR3, as DNA: TGTGCCAGCAGTTACTCGTTACGTCGAGGCGAGCAGTACTTC.

The chain carries TRBV27 and TRBJ2-1, with D perhaps matching TRBD2 (5 bases). V dropped 0 bases and J dropped 2 bases, with 8 bases sitting between them. This CDR3 spans 15 amino acids. Germline CDR1 and CDR2: MNHEY and SMNVEV (reference sequence). The CDR3, as DNA: TGTGCCAGCAGTTTATCAGGACTTACCTACAATGAGCAGTTCTTC. Translating it yields CASSLSGLTYNEQFF.

The V call is TRBV28, the J call TRBJ1-2; D perhaps matches TRBD1 (6 bases). This CDR3 comprises 12 residues. The germline gives CDR1 MDHEN, CDR2 SYDVKM. The V and J ends lost 5 bases and 9 bases respectively, with 13 bases between them. The CDR3 nucleotides read TGTGCCAGCAGTGGGACATTTTATAGCTACACCTTC. It encodes CASSGTFYSYTF.

This CDR3 is CASSLESSGNTIYF. The CDR3 DNA is TGTGCCAGCTCTCTAGAGTCCTCTGGAAACACCATATATTTT. The chain is built from TRBV18 and TRBJ1-3, with D hard to call. This CDR3 is built from 14 residues. From germline, CDR1 is KGHSH and CDR2 LQKENI. V lost 6 bases and J lost 0, with 9 bases in between. Full variable domain (outside the CDR3, taken from reference TRBV18 and TRBJ1-3): NAGVMQNPRHLVRRRGQEARLRCSPMKGHSHVYWYRQLPEEGLKFMVYLQKENIIDESGMPKERFSAEFPKEGPSILRIQQVVRGDSAAYFCASSLESSGNTIYFGEGSWLTVV.

The rearrangement joins TRBV5-1 to TRBJ1-2, with D maybe TRBD1 (5 bases). This CDR3 is 13 amino acids long. With 4 bases removed from V and 6 bases from J, the gap between germline ends came to 13 bases. Germline CDR1 and CDR2: SGHRS and YFSETQ. CDR3 loop: CASSVQGGDGYTF. CDR3 bases: TGCGCCAGCAGCGTTCAGGGTGGCGATGGCTACACCTTC.